This T cell receptor beta chain was sequenced in a study of OX40 agonist ivuxolimab in advanced cancers. Findings and limits, study-wide: There were also nonresponders showing low normalized T-cell clonal expansion. Compared with CD4+, CD8+ T cells on average had more expanded clones. Within 6 weeks, CD4+ and CD8+ blood T cells expanded clonally at 0.1 to 3.0 mg/kg.

Using immunoSEQ multiplex PCR, the repertoire was profiled, and TCRdb retains in-frame clones only, with some absent. This table holds about 22,000 clones, approximately 83% found once. With regard to this clone: Its antigen is currently unknown.

With 3 bases clipped from V and 3 bases from J, the junction kept 11 bases outside the gene matches. This CDR3 region has 16 residues. Germline CDR1 GTSNPN, CDR2 SVGIG (reference sequence). The clonotype originates from an adult with an advanced solid tumor such as melanoma, head and neck, liver or kidney cancer. The chain is built from TRBV30 and TRBJ2-1, with 7 positions matching TRBD1. This specimen consisted of CD4+ or CD8+ T cells sorted from blood, obtained in a trial of the OX40 agonist ivuxolimab. The CDR3 nucleotides are TGTGCCTGGAGCCCCCGACAGGGTTTAAGCTACAATGAGCAGTTCTTC. It is translated as CAWSPRQGLSYNEQFF.